The sequence of this TCR beta chain was determined in a study of T cells expressing NK-cell markers. TCRdb re-called the 5' RACE reads and shows each CDR3 protein once, DNA omitted. This repertoire includes 200,000 to 300,000 distinct CDR3 sequences. The CDR3 sequence is 17 residues long. The germline CDR1 and CDR2 sequences are SGHTA and FQGNSA. The J gene is TRBJ1-4, the V gene TRBV7-2; without DNA, the TCRdb call of TRBD1 cannot be checked. What was sequenced was blood T cells: a sorted CD56 or NKG2C T cell subset, CD4+ or CD8+ T cells, or bulk PBMC T cells (not recorded which). This receptor was obtained from a man aged 18 to 30 in good health. The CDR3 region is CASSLSRPGRNNEKLFF.